The 6 T cell receptor beta chains given below trace back to one sample, sequenced in a study of cytomegalovirus exposure and HLA in healthy donors (dated by TCRdb to about 2017). The library was built by means of the immunoSEQ multiplex PCR assay. What TCRdb holds here is the immuneACCESS table cut down to in-frame rearrangements. Part of the clones is not present; checked against another copy, under half of the missing clones reflect an unresolved V gene, and the others are unexplained. This sample holds 100,000 to 150,000 clones; just under 95% were observed only once. The ten largest clones capture 1% to 1.5% of the sample. The sequenced material came from PBMCs. The receptors were sampled from a woman aged 18-30 years in good health and CMV-seronegative.

The chain carries TRBV18 and TRBJ2-3; a weak D match, TRBD2 (5 bases). Germline CDR1 and CDR2: KGHSH and LQKENI. Trimming took off 5 bases at V and 4 bases at J, with 10 bases between the two ends. CDR3 size: 13 residues. The CDR3 reads CASSSGSADTQYF. The CDR3, as DNA: TGTGCCAGCTCATCGGGGAGTGCAGATACGCAGTATTTT.

The gene calls are TRBV6-6 and TRBJ2-5; D possibly corresponds to TRBD2 (6 bases). The V end lost 2 bases, the J end lost 4 bases, and 11 bases lay between the germline ends. Germline V gene data show CDR1 as MNHNY and CDR2 as SVGAGI (reference sequence). CDR3 length: 14 residues. The CDR3, as DNA: TGTGCCAGCAGTTACGACTTGGGGGGAGAGACCCAGTACTTC. It encodes CASSYDLGGETQYF.

The rearrangement links TRBV6-5 to TRBJ2-1; 7 bases map to TRBD2. The CDR3 runs 14 residues. The ends lost 5 bases at V and 7 bases at J; junction bases unmatched: 8. The germline V gene has CDR1 MNHEY and CDR2 SVGAGI. The CDR3 coding sequence is TGTGCCAGCAGTCGAGAGGCGGGAGTAAATGAGCAGTTCTTC. Its translation: CASSREAGVNEQFF.

This chain connects TRBV5-6 to TRBJ1-1; D remains unclear. This CDR3 is 11 amino acids long. V was pared by 4 bases and J by 7 bases, with 8 bases between. Germline lookup yields CDR1 SGHDT and CDR2 YYEEEE. The CDR3 bases are TGTGCCAGCAGCAGGACTGATGAAGCTTTCTTT. Amino acid sequence: CASSRTDEAFF.

In the case of this clone: The sample has other DNA sequences that encode this CDR3 too. The V call is TRBV28, the J call TRBJ2-7; 9 nucleotides line up with TRBD1. The CDR3 is 15 residues long. Germline-derived CDR1 and CDR2 are MDHEN and SYDVKM. V gave up 5 bases and J gave up 0 bases; unmatched junction bases: 5. CDR3 loop: CASSLGGQGSYEQYF. CDR3 DNA sequence: TGTGCCAGCAGTCTCGGGGGACAGGGCTCCTACGAGCAGTACTTC.

V gene TRBV28 combines with J gene TRBJ1-1, with D tentatively TRBD1 (6 bases). Per germline, CDR1 MDHEN and CDR2 SYDVKM. Between the trimmed V and J ends, which lost 5 bases and 6 bases, there was a span of 13 bases. The CDR3 length is 13 residues. In DNA form, the CDR3 reads TGTGCCAGCAGTGGCTTCAGGGGTGCTGAAGCTTTCTTT. Protein product: CASSGFRGAEAFF.